Each of the 3 T cell receptor beta chains below was sequenced from the same sample in a study of T cell changes during pregnancy in multiple sclerosis. Libraries were prepared by immunoSEQ multiplex PCR; TCRdb keeps only in-frame clonotypes and omits some of them. The sample records 45,000 to 55,000 clones, about 90% being singletons. The starting material was CD4+ T cells from peripheral blood mononuclear cells, obtained after pregnancy. The receptor set was obtained from a female donor in good health, enrolled as a control in a pregnancy study.

For the CDR3, the DNA is TGTGCCAGCAGTGAGTTAGCTGCTTCCAGGGCAGCCCAGCATTTT. As protein: CASSELAASRAAQHF. This chain links TRBV2 with TRBJ1-5, with D perhaps matching TRBD1 (5 bases). This CDR3 is built from 15 residues. The V gene's germline CDR1 is SNHLY and CDR2 FYNNEI. V shed 3 bases and J shed 11 bases, with 20 bases lying between them.

The chain recombines TRBV5-1 with TRBJ1-3; 7 positions match TRBD1. Per germline, CDR1 SGHRS and CDR2 YFSETQ. The CDR3 length is 17 residues. With 1 base clipped from V and 0 bases from J, the junction kept 7 bases outside the gene matches. CDR3 DNA sequence: TGCGCCAGCAGCTTGACCACCGGGACAGACTCTGGAAACACCATATATTTT. Translated, it gives CASSLTTGTDSGNTIYF.

The V call is TRBV12-5, the J call TRBJ2-3, with 7 bases lining up with TRBD1. J lost 1 base, V lost 1 base, and 2 bases had no gene match. The germline V gene encodes CDR1 LGHNT and CDR2 FRNRAP. The CDR3 is 15 residues long. CDR3 nucleotide sequence: TGTGCTAGTGGTTTGGGACAGGGTGGCACAGATACGCAGTATTTT. Translation: CASGLGQGGTDTQYF.